These 26 T cell receptor beta chains share one sample of origin, sequenced in a study of immune evolution from preneoplasia to lung adenocarcinoma (dated by TCRdb to the early 2020s). The method was the immunoSEQ multiplex PCR assay. TCRdb stores this immuneACCESS table with in-frame sequences only. Part of the clones is absent; in the studies checked, under half of the shortfall reflects unresolved V genes, and no reason is known for the rest. The sample includes 3,500 to 5,000 clones, with around 79% observed a single time. The ten most abundant clones make up 29% of the sample. The sample comprised FFPE invasive lung adenocarcinoma tissue. The cell subset or site label, read with the paper, signifies: frankly invasive lung adenocarcinoma (ADC). All receptors come from a person aged 35-60 years with lung adenocarcinoma. Some clones in this sample may be carry-over from other donors' samples.

The sample holds one count of this clone. The chain is built from TRBV7-9 and TRBJ2-5, with TRBD2 matching 8 bases. This CDR3 has 15 amino acids. J gave up 2 bases and V 5 bases, and 7 bases lay outside the gene matches. The V gene's germline CDR1 is SEHNR and CDR2 FQNEAQ (reference sequence). CDR3 in amino acids: CASSRKIAGQETQYF. CDR3 in DNA: TGTGCCAGCAGCCGGAAAATAGCGGGGCAAGAGACCCAGTACTTC.

The count of this clone is one. This chain links TRBV27 with TRBJ1-2, with a tentative D call TRBD1 (6 bases). The CDR3 extends over 14 amino acids. With 3 bases removed from V and 8 bases from J, the gap between germline ends came to 16 bases. The germline V gene has CDR1 MNHEY and CDR2 SMNVEV (reference sequence). The DNA for the CDR3 is TGTGCCAGCAGTTTCTTAGGGGGGGCTCAAGGCTACACCTTC. This codes for CASSFLGGAQGYTF.

The rearrangement links TRBV30 to TRBJ2-1; no clear D. V was trimmed by 0 bases and J by 2 bases, leaving 8 bases between them. Germline CDR1 and CDR2: GTSNPN and SVGIG (reference sequence). The CDR3 loop spans 14 amino acids. CDR3 nucleotide sequence: TGTGCCTGGAGTGTAGATGGGACCTACAATGAGCAGTTCTTC. Amino acids: CAWSVDGTYNEQFF.

V gene TRBV9 combines with J gene TRBJ2-3; 9 bases map to TRBD2. Germline-derived CDR1 and CDR2 are SGDLS and YYNGEE. The CDR3 loop spans 16 amino acids. The J segment lost 3 bases and the V segment lost 0 bases, leaving 5 bases of the junction unmatched. CDR3 in amino acids: CASSVATSGYTDTQYF. The CDR3 DNA reads as TGTGCCAGCAGCGTAGCTACTAGCGGGTATACAGATACGCAGTATTTT.

The chain has TRBV30 and TRBJ1-2, with 10 bases lining up with TRBD1. V shed 8 bases, J shed 7 bases, and the junction held 10 bases outside the gene matches. CDR1 is GTSNPN and CDR2 is SVGIG in the germline V gene (reference sequence). The CDR3 runs to 13 residues. CDR3 sequence: CAQKTGGASGYTF. The CDR3 bases are TGTGCCCAAAAGACAGGGGGCGCCTCTGGCTACACCTTC.

The J gene is TRBJ2-2, the V gene TRBV13; D is ambiguous. There are 13 residues in the CDR3. Germline CDR1 is PRHDT and CDR2 is FYEKMQ (reference sequence). The V end was cut by 3 bases, the J end by 8 bases, with 10 bases between. The CDR3 DNA follows: TGTGCCAGCAGCTTTTCTCGGATGGGGGAGCTGTTTTTT. It encodes CASSFSRMGELFF. Drawing the rest from reference TRBV13 and TRBJ2-2, the complete variable domain is AAGVIQSPRHLIKEKRETATLKCYPIPRHDTVYWYQQGPGQDPQFLISFYEKMQSDKGSIPDRFSAQQFSDYHSELNMSSLELGDSALYFCASSFSRMGELFFGEGSRLTVL.

To note about this clone: An end of the junction differs from the germline gene, which may be a read error. Additional DNA sequences in this sample encode the identical CDR3. The chain links TRBV7-9 to TRBJ2-7; 9 bases are shared with TRBD1. This CDR3 is built from 16 residues. The germline gives CDR1 SEHNR, CDR2 FQNEAQ (reference sequence). The CDR3 DNA follows: TGCGCCAGCAGCTCAGGCGCGGGGACAGGGAACTACGAGCAGTACTTC. It is translated as CASSSGAGTGNYEQYF. Full variable domain (missing parts from reference TRBV7-9 and TRBJ2-7): DTGVSQNPRHKITKRGQNVTFRCDPISEHNRLYWYRQTLGQGPEFLTYFQNEAQLEKSRLLSDRFSAERPKGSFSTLEIQRTEQGDSAMYLCASSSGAGTGNYEQYFGPGTRLTVT.

The chain links TRBV30 to TRBJ1-2; D possibly corresponds to TRBD1 (6 bases). Germline V gives CDR1 GTSNPN, CDR2 SVGIG (reference sequence). The CDR3 loop spans 14 amino acids. V lost 3 bases and J 8 bases, leaving 19 bases between the germline ends. The CDR3 DNA sequence: TGTGCCTGGAGGGGTAAAGGGGGGGTAGGCGGCTACACCTTC. It translates to CAWRGKGGVGGYTF.

The chain uses TRBV29-1 and TRBJ2-5; D is undetermined. The CDR3 loop spans 13 amino acids. V was pared by 2 bases and J by 2 bases, with 9 bases between. CDR1 is SQVTM, CDR2 ANQGSEA, per germline. Here the CDR3 reads CSVELSRQETQYF. CDR3 nucleotides: TGCAGCGTTGAACTCTCCAGACAAGAGACCCAGTACTTC.

The chain is built from TRBV5-1 and TRBJ2-1; 8 positions agree with TRBD2. Germline V gene data show CDR1 as SGHRS and CDR2 as YFSETQ. This CDR3 contains 15 residues. V trimming: 2 bases; J trimming: 2 bases; junction bases outside the gene matches: 3. The CDR3 DNA reads as TGCGCCAGCAGCTTAGCGGGAGCGGCCTACAATGAGCAGTTCTTC. Its protein is CASSLAGAAYNEQFF.

The V and J genes are TRBV7-3 and TRBJ2-1, with D unresolved. V lost 2 bases and J 9 bases, leaving 5 bases between the germline ends. Germline lookup yields CDR1 SGHTA and CDR2 FQGTGA. The CDR3 is 11 amino acids. CDR3 nucleotide sequence: TGTGCCAGCAGCTTAGTATGTGAGCAGTTCTTC. Translated: CASSLVCEQFF.

J is TRBJ2-3 and V is TRBV9; the match to TRBD2 covers 10 bases. CDR3 length: 15 amino acids. Germline lookup yields CDR1 SGDLS and CDR2 YYNGEE. The V gene end was trimmed by 4 bases and the J gene end by 4 bases; junction bases not matched to a gene: 6. Written as DNA, the CDR3 is TGTGCCAGCAGCCCGTCAGCGGGAGGGGCAGATACGCAGTATTTT. This sequence encodes CASSPSAGGADTQYF.

V usage is TRBV6-1 and J usage is TRBJ2-7; D gene ambiguous. The germline V and J ends were trimmed by 5 bases and 0 bases, with 5 bases remaining between them. CDR1 and CDR2 (germline): MNHNS, SASEGT. This CDR3 comprises 12 residues. CDR3 sequence reads: CASSFSSYEQYF. The CDR3, as DNA: TGTGCCAGCAGTTTTAGCTCCTACGAGCAGTACTTC.

This clone was seen only once. The chain links TRBV19 to TRBJ2-6; no clear D gene. The V gene lost 6 bases and the J gene lost 4 bases, with 4 bases spanning the gap. This CDR3 has 12 amino acids. Germline values: CDR1 LNHDA, CDR2 SQIVND (reference sequence). The CDR3 spells CASSPGANVLTF. The CDR3 DNA reads as TGTGCCAGTAGCCCCGGGGCCAACGTCCTGACTTTC. Full variable domain (rest looked up from reference TRBV19 and TRBJ2-6): DGGITQSPKYLFRKEGQNVTLSCEQNLNHDAMYWYRQDPGQGLRLIYYSQIVNDFQKGDIAEGYSVSREKKESFPLTVTSAQKNPTAFYLCASSPGANVLTFGAGSRLTVL.

There are a few counts of this clone. The rearrangement uses TRBV29-1 and TRBJ1-2; D is uncertain. The germline CDR1 and CDR2 sequences are SQVTM and ANQGSEA. CDR3 length: 13 amino acids. Between the trimmed V and J ends, which lost 6 bases and 7 bases, there was a span of 18 bases. For the CDR3, the DNA is TGCAGCGTCCCTCCGGGGTCTATCGCTGGCTACACCTTC. Protein product: CSVPPGSIAGYTF.

This clone has only a few counts. The CDR3 is CASSSQGARPQHF. In nucleotides, the CDR3 is TGTGCCAGCAGTTCCCAGGGGGCTCGGCCCCAGCATTTT. The chain joins TRBV27 to TRBJ1-5, with 8 bases aligning to TRBD1. This CDR3 has 13 residues. V lost 4 bases to trimming and J lost 9 bases; unmatched junction nucleotides: 5. Germline V lookup: CDR1 MNHEY, CDR2 SMNVEV (reference sequence).

The chain uses TRBV9 and TRBJ2-7; 9 bases align to TRBD2. Germline V gives CDR1 SGDLS, CDR2 YYNGEE. V trimming: 0 bases; J trimming: 6 bases; junction bases outside the gene matches: 4. CDR3 length: 14 residues. The CDR3 reads CASSVGGLASEQYF. The DNA of the CDR3 is TGTGCCAGCAGCGTAGGAGGACTAGCGAGCGAGCAGTACTTC.

The chain couples TRBV7-2 to TRBJ2-7; TRBD2 matches 16 bases. CDR3 length: 18 residues. V shed 2 bases, J shed 1 base, and the junction held 5 bases outside the gene matches. Germline lookup yields CDR1 SGHTA and CDR2 FQGNSA. CDR3 in DNA: TGTGCCAGCAGCTTAACCGGGACTAGCGGGAGGGGATCCTACGAGCAGTACTTC. Protein: CASSLTGTSGRGSYEQYF.

V usage is TRBV1 and J usage is TRBJ1-1. TRBV1 is tagged as a pseudogene. The CDR3 is made up of 18 amino acids. CDR3 DNA: TGCACCAGCAGCCAAGAGGGCAGGGGAGGACATATGAACACTGAAGCTTTCTTT. Translated: CTSSQEGRGGHMNTEAFF.

V gene TRBV10-3 combines with J gene TRBJ1-6; TRBD1 is a possible D gene (6 bases). The CDR3 contains 16 residues. Germline V CDR1 and CDR2: ENHRY, SYGVKD. V lost 6 bases and J lost 0, with 12 bases in between. The CDR3 sequence is CAIRDSHSSYNSPLHF. The DNA of the CDR3 is TGTGCCATCAGGGACAGTCATAGCTCCTATAATTCACCCCTCCACTTT.

This chain connects TRBV27 to TRBJ2-7, with D maybe TRBD1 (5 bases). V lost 10 bases to trimming and J lost 2 bases, with 15 bases between them. Germline CDR1 is MNHEY and CDR2 is SMNVEV (reference sequence). The CDR3 totals 13 residues. DNA of the CDR3: TGTGCCACCACCAGGGTTTTGGCCTACGAGCAGTACTTC. This sequence encodes CATTRVLAYEQYF.

A few counts support this clone. The chain links TRBV5-1 to TRBJ1-1; the D is unclear. Germline loops: CDR1 SGHRS, CDR2 YFSETQ. V was shortened by 0 bases and J by 1 base, with 7 bases between the two germline ends. The CDR3 is 14 amino acids. The DNA for the CDR3 is TGCGCCAGCAGCTTGGAGGTGAGGAACACTGAAGCTTTCTTT. It codes for CASSLEVRNTEAFF.

This clone was seen more than once but under ten times. V usage is TRBV9 and J usage is TRBJ2-1; 13 bases are a match to TRBD2. The CDR3 runs to 17 residues. CDR1 SGDLS and CDR2 YYNGEE come from the germline V gene. V gave up 4 bases and J gave up 12 bases; unmatched junction bases: 16. The CDR3 loop reads CASSRQPGLAGSGGQFF. CDR3 nucleotide sequence: TGTGCCAGCAGCCGGCAGCCGGGACTAGCGGGATCGGGTGGGCAGTTCTTC. The full variable domain, rest sourced from reference TRBV9 and TRBJ2-1, is DSGVTQTPKHLITATGQRVTLRCSPRSGDLSVYWYQQSLDQGLQFLIQYYNGEERAKGNILERFSAQQFPDLHSELNLSSLELGDSALYFCASSRQPGLAGSGGQFFGPGTRLTVL.

There are a few counts of this clone. The V and J genes are TRBV5-5 and TRBJ2-5, with D possibly matching TRBD1 (6 bases). Trimming took off 4 bases at V and 5 bases at J, with 12 bases between the two ends. CDR1 and CDR2 (germline): SGHKS, YYEKEE (reference sequence). The length of the CDR3 is 13 residues. The CDR3, as DNA: TGTGCCAGCAGCCCGCAGGGGTTGGAGACCCAGTACTTC. Translation: CASSPQGLETQYF.

The rearrangement links TRBV7-2 to TRBJ2-1, with a tentative D call TRBD2 (6 bases). Germline CDR1 and CDR2: SGHTA and FQGNSA. V was cut by 1 base and J by 8 bases, with 12 bases left in between. The CDR3 consists of 14 residues. In DNA, the CDR3 is TGTGCCAGCAGCTTAGGGCTCGGGGACTATGAGCAGTTCTTC. Its translation is CASSLGLGDYEQFF.

In this sample, this clone turned up once. The V call is TRBV5-1, the J call TRBJ1-2; D is perhaps TRBD1 (5 bases). CDR1 is SGHRS, CDR2 YFSETQ, per germline. The germline V and J ends were trimmed by 3 bases and 7 bases, with 13 bases remaining between them. The CDR3 runs to 13 residues. CDR3: CASSSYYGAGYTF. The CDR3, as DNA: TGCGCCAGCAGCTCCTACTACGGGGCTGGCTACACCTTC.